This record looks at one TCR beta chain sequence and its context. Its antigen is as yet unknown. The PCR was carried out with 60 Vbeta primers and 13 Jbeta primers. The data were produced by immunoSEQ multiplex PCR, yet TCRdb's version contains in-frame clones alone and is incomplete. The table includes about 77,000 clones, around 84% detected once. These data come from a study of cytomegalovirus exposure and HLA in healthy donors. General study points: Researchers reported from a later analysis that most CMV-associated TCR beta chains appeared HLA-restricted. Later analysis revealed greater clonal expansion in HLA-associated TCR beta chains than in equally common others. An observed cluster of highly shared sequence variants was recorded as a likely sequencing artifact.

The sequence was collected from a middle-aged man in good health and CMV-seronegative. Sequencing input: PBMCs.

The CDR3 is CAWSVLGTEAFF. The CDR3 DNA reads TGTGCCTGGAGTGTACTTGGCACTGAAGCTTTCTTT. J is TRBJ1-1 and V is TRBV30; D unresolved. The V and J ends lost 0 bases and 4 bases respectively, with 6 bases between them. The germline gives CDR1 GTSNPN, CDR2 SVGIG (reference sequence). CDR3 size: 12 residues.